The 18 T cell receptor beta chains given below trace back to one sample, sequenced in a study of T cells in Graves' hyperthyroidism and ophthalmopathy (dated by TCRdb to between 2018 and 2021). Library prep was done by multiplex PCR. The instrument was an Illumina HiSeq 2000. Amplification of TCR beta CDR3 regions was carried out from RNA transcripts. A first-round RT-PCR of the TCR CDR3 used the HTBI primer set with the Qiagen OneStep RT-PCR kit. TCRdb reanalyzed the raw reads on its own, using fastp at Q25 for trimming and MiXCR for clone calling, and kept in-frame beta chains. Rows are combined by CDR3 protein, so each entry shows the most common genes and DNA. This sample lists around 660,000 distinct CDR3 sequences; just under 45% were detected once. The top ten clonotypes cover 7% to 7.5% of the sample. Sequencing was done on a sample of peripheral blood or thyroid tissue (not recorded which). The receptors derive from an adult man with Graves' disease, either hyperthyroidism or ophthalmopathy (not recorded which).

The CDR3 nucleotides read TGTGCCAGCAGTGAAATGGGACGGGAGACCCAGTACTTC. This sequence encodes CASSEMGRETQYF. The gene calls are TRBV25-1 and TRBJ2-5, with D perhaps given as TRBD1 or TRBD2 (5 bases each). Trimming removed 2 bases from V and 5 bases from J, with 9 bases in between. CDR1 is MGHDK, CDR2 SYGVNS, per germline. This CDR3 region has 13 residues. The whole variable domain, filled in from reference TRBV25-1 and TRBJ2-5, reads EADIYQTPRYLVIGTGKKITLECSQTMGHDKMYWYQQDPGMELHLIHYSYGVNSTEKGDLSSESTVSRIRTEHFPLTLESARPSHTSQYLCASSEMGRETQYFGPGTRLLVL.

This rearrangement joins TRBV15 to TRBJ2-7; 8 positions match TRBD2. The CDR3 loop spans 14 amino acids. With V trimmed by 5 bases and J by 2 bases, 5 bases remained unmatched. Germline loops: CDR1 LNHNV, CDR2 YYDKDF (reference sequence). CDR3 DNA: TGTGCCACCAGCGGCATCGGGAGGGCCTACGAGCAGTACTTC. It encodes CATSGIGRAYEQYF. The full variable domain, in which reference TRBV15 and TRBJ2-7 provide the parts outside the CDR3, is DAMVIQNPRYQVTQFGKPVTLSCSQTLNHNVMYWYQQKSSQAPKLLFHYYDKDFNNEADTPDNFQSRRPNTSFCFLDIRSPGLGDTAMYLCATSGIGRAYEQYFGPGTRLTVT.

Ten or more counts support this clonotype. The chain employs TRBV7-8 and TRBJ2-5, with a tentative D call TRBD2 (5 bases). Germline V CDR1 and CDR2: SGHVS, FQNEAQ. Trimming stripped 1 base from V and 6 bases from J, with 9 bases between. The CDR3 covers 13 residues. CDR3 amino acids: CASSLVDGKTQYF. CDR3 nucleotide sequence: TGTGCCAGCAGCTTAGTGGACGGGAAGACCCAGTACTTC.

This clonotype has at least ten counts. The gene calls are TRBV24-1 and TRBJ1-5, with D possibly being TRBD1 (5 bases). V lost 4 bases and J lost 4, with 13 bases in between. CDR3 length: 15 residues. Germline CDR1 is KGHDR and CDR2 is SFDVKD. CDR3 sequence: CATSDPGPGNQPQHF. CDR3 nucleotide sequence: TGTGCCACCAGTGACCCCGGACCAGGGAATCAGCCCCAGCATTTT.

Comments on this clonotype: Since no conserved phenylalanine or tryptophan closes the CDR3, a read error is the likely cause. This chain joins TRBV5-1 and TRBJ1-1; D perhaps matches TRBD1 (6 bases). The germline V gene has CDR1 SGHRS and CDR2 YFSETQ. Trimming removed 1 base from V and 3 bases from J, with 10 bases in between. The CDR3 runs to 14 residues. In DNA form, the CDR3 reads TGCGCCAGCAGCTTGACGGGGGGCGACACTGAAGCTTTCTAT. It encodes CASSLTGGDTEAFY.

This clonotype has just a few counts. The chain recombines TRBV29-1 with TRBJ1-5; maybe TRBD1 (6 bases). Trimming left V 7 bases short and J 6 bases short, with 16 bases between. The CDR3 sequence is 13 residues long. CDR1 is SQVTM, CDR2 ANQGSEA, per germline. The CDR3: CSDGQKGSQPQHF. CDR3 nucleotides: TGCAGCGATGGACAGAAGGGTAGTCAGCCCCAGCATTTT.

The chain combines TRBV24-1 with TRBJ2-5; TRBD2 might be the D (7 bases). Between the trimmed V and J ends, which lost 5 bases and 4 bases, there was a span of 13 bases. The CDR3 totals 14 residues. Germline V gene data show CDR1 as KGHDR and CDR2 as SFDVKD. The DNA of the CDR3 is TGTGCCACCAGTGGGGGGGGCAAAGCAGAGACCCAGTACTTC. Encoded protein: CATSGGGKAETQYF.

V gene TRBV12-3 or TRBV12-4 combines with J gene TRBJ1-1; the D is unclear. The CDR3 has 13 residues. Trimming removed 10 bases from V and 1 base from J, with 13 bases in between. This CDR3 is CATRVMGNTEAFF. The CDR3 DNA sequence: TGTGCCACCCGAGTTATGGGGAACACTGAAGCTTTCTTT.

This chain joins TRBV4-2 and TRBJ2-2, with D perhaps matching TRBD1 (5 bases). CDR1 and CDR2 (germline): LGHNA, YNFKEQ. V shed 1 base and J shed 10 bases, with 7 bases lying between them. The CDR3 sequence is 12 residues long. The CDR3 loop reads CASSQGGAELFF. CDR3 DNA sequence: TGTGCCAGCAGCCAAGGGGGCGCGGAGCTGTTTTTT.

This clonotype has only one observation. The chain employs TRBV7-8 and TRBJ2-7; 7 bases fit TRBD1. Germline V gives CDR1 SGHVS, CDR2 FQNEAQ. The CDR3 totals 15 residues. J was trimmed by 3 bases and V by 5 bases; bases with no gene match: 10. The CDR3, as DNA: TGTGCCAGCAGCCCCGGGACAGCCGGGGACTACGAGCAGTACTTC. It specifies CASSPGTAGDYEQYF. Full variable domain (missing parts from reference TRBV7-8 and TRBJ2-7): GAGVSQSPRYKVAKRGQDVALRCDPISGHVSLFWYQQALGQGPEFLTYFQNEAQLDKSGLPSDRFFAERPEGSVSTLKIQRTQQEDSAVYLCASSPGTAGDYEQYFGPGTRLTVT.

Note on this clonotype: The germline gene is not matched at one end of the junction; a read error may be the cause. The V and J genes are TRBV25-1 and TRBJ1-2; no clear D. The CDR3 has 14 residues. Germline-derived CDR1 and CDR2 are MGHDK and SYGVNS. The CDR3 loop reads CASSAGMVNYGYTF. The CDR3 nucleotides read TGTGCGAGCAGTGCCGGGATGGTGAACTATGGCTACACCTTC.

Notes on this clonotype: Germline is not matched at one junction end, which may reflect a read error. The chain's CDR3 is CASSLAGGRGSSPLHF. DNA of the CDR3: TGTGCCAGCAGCTTAGCGGGGGGCAGGGGCAGTTCACCCCTCCACTTT. The chain links TRBV5-1 to TRBJ1-6; a weak D match, TRBD1 (6 bases). This CDR3 has 16 residues. CDR1 and CDR2 (germline): SGHRS, YFSETQ.

This clonotype turned up a few times. This chain links TRBV10-3 with TRBJ2-7, with D possibly TRBD1 on 6 matching bases. Germline CDR1 and CDR2: ENHRY and SYGVKD. Trimming took off 10 bases at V and 4 bases at J, with 20 bases between the two ends. The CDR3 sequence is 14 residues long. CDR3 protein: CASKGRFGQYEQYF. CDR3 DNA: TGTGCCAGCAAGGGCAGGTTCGGACAGTACGAGCAGTACTTC.

This clonotype was seen at least ten times. J is TRBJ1-5 and V is TRBV7-9; 8 nucleotides align to TRBD1. The junction had 5 bases not matched to a gene; V was cut back by 3 bases and J by 7 bases. The length of the CDR3 is 14 residues. From germline, CDR1 is SEHNR and CDR2 FQNEAQ (reference sequence). Here the CDR3 reads CASSLTGAGQPQHF. Written as DNA, the CDR3 is TGTGCCAGCAGCTTGACAGGGGCGGGACAGCCCCAGCATTTT.

V gene TRBV10-1 combines with J gene TRBJ1-5; D is perhaps TRBD1 (6 bases). The CDR3 length is 14 residues. The germline CDR1 and CDR2 sequences are WNHNN and SYGVQD (reference sequence). With 6 bases removed from V and 3 bases from J, the gap between germline ends came to 12 bases. The chain's CDR3 is CASRVSGHNQPQHF. The CDR3 DNA reads TGCGCCAGCAGGGTATCGGGACACAATCAGCCCCAGCATTTT.

This clonotype has ten or more counts. V and J are TRBV10-3 and TRBJ1-5; possible D gene TRBD1, 5 bases. The V and J ends lost 0 bases and 6 bases respectively, with 12 bases between them. Germline CDR1 is ENHRY and CDR2 is SYGVKD. The CDR3 has 15 residues. CDR3 sequence reads: CAISESNRGRQPQHF. DNA for the CDR3: TGTGCCATCAGTGAGTCAAATAGGGGTCGTCAGCCCCAGCATTTT.

This rearrangement joins TRBV7-8 to TRBJ1-4; no reliable D call. Germline-derived CDR1 and CDR2 are SGHVS and FQNEAQ. The CDR3 spans 13 residues. Trimming left V 7 bases short and J 3 bases short, with 9 bases between. The CDR3 spells CASITTSNEKLFF. CDR3 DNA sequence: TGTGCCAGCATCACAACTTCTAATGAAAAACTGTTTTTT.

Only a few counts were recorded for this clonotype. V gene TRBV7-8 combines with J gene TRBJ2-7; perhaps TRBD1 as D (6 bases). This CDR3 has 13 amino acids. V was clipped by 5 bases and J by 3 bases, with 11 bases between them. From germline, CDR1 is SGHVS and CDR2 FQNEAQ. The DNA of the CDR3 is TGTGCCAGCAGCAGACAGGAACACTACGAGCAGTACTTC. Translating it yields CASSRQEHYEQYF.